This T cell receptor (beta chain) was sequenced during a study of CD8 T cells in ankylosing spondylitis. This clonotype was counted at least ten times. Trimming left V 6 bases short and J 1 base short, with 12 bases between. The CDR3 sequence is 14 residues long. Germline assignment: CDR1 MGHRA and CDR2 YSYEKL. Using its own MiXCR run on the 5' RACE reads, TCRdb lists one record per CDR3 protein. This table holds more than 150,000 distinct CDR3 sequences, under 15% found once. The receptor was derived from a female donor with ankylosing spondylitis or in good health (not recorded which). The V gene is TRBV4-1, the J gene TRBJ1-1, with D tentatively TRBD1 (6 bases). What was sequenced was blood, either unsorted or a sorted T cell fraction (not recorded which). Written as DNA, the CDR3 is TGCGCCAGCAGAAACAGGGCCTCGAACACTGAAGCTTTCTTT. Translated: CASRNRASNTEAFF.